These 20 T cell receptor beta chains were all obtained from the same sample, sequenced in a study of blood T cell repertoires in COVID-19. Clones were sequenced by immunoSEQ multiplex PCR, and TCRdb holds only the in-frame ones, with some missing. The data show approximately 69,000 clones, approximately 80% seen once. The specimen sequenced was peripheral blood. These receptor sequences come from a man aged 50 to 60 with COVID-19, enrolled during active disease.

The genes are TRBV5-1 and TRBJ2-1; 11 bases align to TRBD1. Losses at the gene ends were 4 bases for V and 8 bases for J; bases not matched to a gene: 5. The length of the CDR3 is 14 residues. Germline lookup yields CDR1 SGHRS and CDR2 YFSETQ. The CDR3 protein is CASSPGQGADEQFF. CDR3 DNA: TGCGCCAGCAGCCCAGGACAGGGGGCCGATGAGCAGTTCTTC. The variable domain in full, with the rest retrieved from reference TRBV5-1 and TRBJ2-1, is KAGVTQTPRYLIKTRGQQVTLSCSPISGHRSVSWYQQTPGQGLQFLFEYFSETQRNKGNFPGRFSGRQFSNSRSEMNVSTLELGDSALYLCASSPGQGADEQFFGPGTRLTVL.

V is TRBV19 and J is TRBJ2-7; TRBD1 matches 7 bases. CDR1 and CDR2 (germline): LNHDA, SQIVND (reference sequence). This CDR3 contains 14 residues. The ends lost 6 bases at V and 2 bases at J; junction bases unmatched: 7. CDR3 residues: CASRDRDSTYEQYF. Written as DNA, the CDR3 is TGTGCCAGTAGAGACAGGGATTCCACCTACGAGCAGTACTTC. The whole variable domain, filled in from reference TRBV19 and TRBJ2-7, reads DGGITQSPKYLFRKEGQNVTLSCEQNLNHDAMYWYRQDPGQGLRLIYYSQIVNDFQKGDIAEGYSVSREKKESFPLTVTSAQKNPTAFYLCASRDRDSTYEQYFGPGTRLTVT.

The gene calls are TRBV12-5 and TRBJ2-5; D call uncertain. The CDR3 contains 11 residues. Deletions cut 5 bases from V and 2 bases from J, with 3 bases between. CDR1 is LGHNT and CDR2 is FRNRAP in the germline V gene. In nucleotides, the CDR3 is TGTGCTAGTGGTCCGCAAGAGACCCAGTACTTC. This codes for CASGPQETQYF.

The chain uses TRBV3-1 (or the pseudogene TRBV3-2) and TRBJ2-2; 7 nucleotides agree with TRBD2. The V gene end was trimmed by 0 bases and the J gene end by 6 bases; junction bases not matched to a gene: 7. Germline CDR1 LGHDT, CDR2 YNNKEL (reference sequence). This CDR3 contains 16 residues. The CDR3 reads CASSQDQLGGAGELFF. The CDR3 nucleotides are TGTGCCAGCAGCCAAGATCAATTGGGGGGGGCCGGGGAGCTGTTTTTT.

In regard to this clone: Additional DNA sequences in this sample encode the identical CDR3. The chain uses TRBV5-1 and TRBJ2-5; 10 positions agree with TRBD2. The J segment lost 2 bases and the V segment lost 0 bases, leaving 4 bases of the junction unmatched. CDR1 is SGHRS and CDR2 is YFSETQ in the germline V gene. The CDR3 contains 16 residues. Written as DNA, the CDR3 is TGCGCCAGCAGCTTGGGGACTAGCGGAGATCAAGAGACCCAGTACTTC. This sequence encodes CASSLGTSGDQETQYF.

The chain recombines TRBV6-2 or TRBV6-3 with TRBJ2-7; 9 positions agree with TRBD1. There are 14 residues in the CDR3. V lost 1 base, J lost 5 bases, and 3 bases stayed unmatched. The germline V gene has CDR1 MNHEY and CDR2 SVGEGT. Here the CDR3 reads CASSYWGQGHEQYF. The CDR3 bases are TGTGCCAGCAGTTACTGGGGACAGGGCCACGAGCAGTACTTC.

The chain joins TRBV5-1 to TRBJ2-1; D call uncertain. Germline V gene lookup returns CDR1 SGHRS and CDR2 YFSETQ. V lost 1 base, J lost 2 bases, and 10 bases lay in between. The CDR3 is made up of 15 amino acids. The CDR3 reads CASSLFQAPYNEQFF. The CDR3 bases are TGCGCCAGCAGCTTGTTTCAAGCCCCCTACAATGAGCAGTTCTTC.

This clone has only one observation. The chain carries TRBV12-5 and TRBJ1-4; D gene unclear. The CDR3 is 15 amino acids. The germline V gene has CDR1 LGHNT and CDR2 FRNRAP. The V gene lost 1 base and the J gene lost 6 bases, with 12 bases spanning the gap. The CDR3 is CASGLGGPLDEKLFF. The CDR3 nucleotides are TGTGCTAGTGGTTTGGGAGGCCCCCTGGATGAAAAACTGTTTTTT.

The CDR3 reads CAWSVGQLNTEAFF. The CDR3 nucleotides read TGTGCCTGGAGTGTAGGACAGCTGAACACTGAAGCTTTCTTT. J is TRBJ1-1 and V is TRBV30; tentatively, D is TRBD1 (6 bases). The CDR3 consists of 14 residues. V shed 0 bases and J shed 0 bases, with 8 bases lying between them. Germline V gene data show CDR1 as GTSNPN and CDR2 as SVGIG (reference sequence).

Sample share makes this clone medium-sized. The rearrangement links TRBV6-2 or TRBV6-3 to TRBJ2-7, with 9 bases matching TRBD1. Trimming removed 3 bases from V and 2 bases from J; junction bases left unmatched: 5. Germline values: CDR1 MNHEY, CDR2 SVGEGT. This CDR3 region has 15 residues. CDR3 DNA: TGTGCCAGCAGTTATTCCCGGGACAGGGCCTACGAGCAGTACTTC. Protein sequence: CASSYSRDRAYEQYF.

This chain uses TRBV5-1 with TRBJ1-5; possible D gene TRBD1, 5 bases. The CDR3 spans 15 residues. Per germline, CDR1 SGHRS and CDR2 YFSETQ. Trimming took 4 bases from V and 4 from J, leaving 15 bases between them. The CDR3 coding sequence is TGCGCCAGCAGCCCGGGGGGTAGTGGGAATCAGCCCCAGCATTTT. As protein: CASSPGGSGNQPQHF.

V is TRBV18 and J is TRBJ2-7, with 7 bases aligning to TRBD1. This CDR3 is 14 amino acids long. CDR1 is KGHSH, CDR2 LQKENI, per germline. V shed 0 bases, J shed 2 bases, and the junction held 1 base outside the gene matches. The CDR3 loop reads CASSPPGQTYEQYF. CDR3 DNA sequence: TGTGCCAGCTCACCACCGGGACAGACCTACGAGCAGTACTTC. The full variable domain, in which reference TRBV18 and TRBJ2-7 provide the parts outside the CDR3, is NAGVMQNPRHLVRRRGQEARLRCSPMKGHSHVYWYRQLPEEGLKFMVYLQKENIIDESGMPKERFSAEFPKEGPSILRIQQVVRGDSAAYFCASSPPGQTYEQYFGPGTRLTVT.

The gene calls are TRBV6-2 or TRBV6-3 and TRBJ2-2; TRBD2 is a possible D gene (5 bases). Trimming stripped 0 bases from V and 1 base from J, with 12 bases between. This CDR3 has 17 residues. Germline CDR1 is MNHEY and CDR2 is SVGEGT. The CDR3 nucleotides are TGTGCCAGCAGTTACTCGCGGACTGGCTTGAACACCGGGGAGCTGTTTTTT. Its protein is CASSYSRTGLNTGELFF.

The V and J genes are TRBV4-1 and TRBJ2-1; tentatively, D is TRBD2 (5 bases). The CDR3 loop spans 15 amino acids. Germline CDR1 and CDR2: MGHRA and YSYEKL. Trimming removed 8 bases from V and 0 bases from J, with 14 bases in between. For the CDR3, the DNA is TGCGCCAGCGGGCCGAGAGGGAGCTCCTACAATGAGCAGTTCTTC. Translation: CASGPRGSSYNEQFF.

This clone was counted a single time. V and J are TRBV9 and TRBJ1-2; the D gene is possibly TRBD1 (6 bases). This CDR3 region has 16 residues. Trimming removed 3 bases from V and 8 bases from J, with 23 bases in between. The germline gives CDR1 SGDLS, CDR2 YYNGEE. The CDR3 protein is CASSEDPQGVYGGYTF. The CDR3 DNA sequence: TGTGCCAGCAGCGAAGACCCACAGGGAGTTTATGGGGGCTACACCTTC. The variable domain in full, with the rest retrieved from reference TRBV9 and TRBJ1-2, is DSGVTQTPKHLITATGQRVTLRCSPRSGDLSVYWYQQSLDQGLQFLIQYYNGEERAKGNILERFSAQQFPDLHSELNLSSLELGDSALYFCASSEDPQGVYGGYTFGSGTRLTVV.

The chain carries TRBV7-9 and TRBJ1-2, with D perhaps matching TRBD1 (6 bases). V lost 5 bases and J 2 bases, leaving 21 bases between the germline ends. Looked up from germline, CDR1 is SEHNR and CDR2 is FQNEAQ (reference sequence). The CDR3 runs to 17 residues. CDR3 coding DNA: TGTGCCAGCAGCCACTGGACAGAGAGGCCAAAAAACTATGGCTACACCTTC. It is translated as CASSHWTERPKNYGYTF.

This clone was seen once. The V gene is TRBV10-3, the J gene TRBJ2-2, with a tentative D call TRBD2 (5 bases). The CDR3 sequence is 13 residues long. CDR1 ENHRY and CDR2 SYGVKD come from the germline V gene. Trimming removed 10 bases at V and 0 bases at J, with 9 bases between. The CDR3 nucleotides read TGTGCCACCACCGGGGCGAACACCGGGGAGCTGTTTTTT. This gives the protein CATTGANTGELFF.

The chain has TRBV7-7 and TRBJ2-7, with 9 bases fitting TRBD1. The V segment lost 5 bases and the J segment 3 bases; nucleotides outside the gene matches: 8. This CDR3 spans 15 amino acids. Germline values: CDR1 SSHAT, CDR2 FNYEAQ (reference sequence). CDR3 sequence reads: CASSKDRGSNYEQYF. The DNA of the CDR3 is TGTGCCAGCAGCAAAGACAGGGGGAGCAACTACGAGCAGTACTTC.

The chain is built from TRBV12-3 or TRBV12-4 and TRBJ2-7, with TRBD1 identical over 8 bases. CDR3 length: 13 residues. Trimming at V came to 6 bases and at J to 8 bases, leaving 9 bases not matched to a gene. CDR3 nucleotides: TGTGCCAGCAGAAGACAGGGGCTCGGGCAGCAGTACTTC. Encoded protein: CASRRQGLGQQYF.

The chain employs TRBV10-3 and TRBJ2-7, with a weak D call TRBD1 (7 bases). Between the trimmed V and J ends, which lost 9 bases and 1 base, there was a span of 10 bases. The CDR3 has 12 amino acids. The germline V gene has CDR1 ENHRY and CDR2 SYGVKD. The CDR3 spells CAIAGGSYEQYF. The CDR3 DNA reads TGTGCCATAGCAGGGGGGTCCTACGAGCAGTACTTC.